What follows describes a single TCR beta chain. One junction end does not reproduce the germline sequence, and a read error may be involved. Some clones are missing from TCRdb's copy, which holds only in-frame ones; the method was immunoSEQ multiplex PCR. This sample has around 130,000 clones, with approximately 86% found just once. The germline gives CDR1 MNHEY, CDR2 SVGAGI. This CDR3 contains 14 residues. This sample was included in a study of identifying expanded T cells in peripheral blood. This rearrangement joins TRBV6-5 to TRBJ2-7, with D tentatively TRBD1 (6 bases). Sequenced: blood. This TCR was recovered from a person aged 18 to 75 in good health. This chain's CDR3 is CASRKQGQSFEQYF. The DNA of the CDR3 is TGTGCCAGCAGGAAACAGGGCCAATCCTTCGAGCAGTACTTC.